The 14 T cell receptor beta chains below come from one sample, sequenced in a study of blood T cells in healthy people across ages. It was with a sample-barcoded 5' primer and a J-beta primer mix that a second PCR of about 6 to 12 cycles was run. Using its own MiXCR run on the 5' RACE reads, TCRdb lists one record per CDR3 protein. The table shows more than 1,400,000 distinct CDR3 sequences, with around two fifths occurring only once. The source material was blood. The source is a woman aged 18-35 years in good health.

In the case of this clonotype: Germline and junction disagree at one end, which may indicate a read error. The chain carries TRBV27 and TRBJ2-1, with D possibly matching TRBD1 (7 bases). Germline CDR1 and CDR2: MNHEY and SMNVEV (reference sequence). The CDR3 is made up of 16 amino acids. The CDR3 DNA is TGTGTCAGCAGTTTATCGACTAGGGGGCGCGATTATGAGCAGTTCTTC. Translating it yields CVSSLSTRGRDYEQFF.

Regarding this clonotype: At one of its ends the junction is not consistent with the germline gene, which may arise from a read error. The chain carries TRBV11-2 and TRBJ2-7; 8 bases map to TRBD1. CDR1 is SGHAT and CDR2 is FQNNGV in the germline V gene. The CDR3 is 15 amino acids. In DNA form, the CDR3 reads TGTACCAGCAGCTTAGTGGCAGGGGGCGGGTACGAGCAGTACTTC. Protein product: CTSSLVAGGGYEQYF.

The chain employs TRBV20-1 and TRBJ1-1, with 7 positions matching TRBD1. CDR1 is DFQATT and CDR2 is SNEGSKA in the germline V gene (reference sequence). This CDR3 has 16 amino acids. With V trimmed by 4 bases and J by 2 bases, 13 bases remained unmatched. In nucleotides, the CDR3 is TGCAGTGCTATGGGTGTAATGACAGGGATTAACACTGAAGCTTTCTTT. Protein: CSAMGVMTGINTEAFF.

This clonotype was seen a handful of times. Here the CDR3 DNA reads TGTGCCAGCAGTTTACTAGGACTAGCGGGATCCACAGATACGCAGTATTTT. It codes for CASSLLGLAGSTDTQYF. V is TRBV28 and J is TRBJ2-3, with TRBD2 identical over 12 bases. The germline CDR1 and CDR2 sequences are MDHEN and SYDVKM. With 2 bases clipped from V and 2 bases from J, the junction kept 5 bases outside the gene matches. The CDR3 has 17 amino acids.

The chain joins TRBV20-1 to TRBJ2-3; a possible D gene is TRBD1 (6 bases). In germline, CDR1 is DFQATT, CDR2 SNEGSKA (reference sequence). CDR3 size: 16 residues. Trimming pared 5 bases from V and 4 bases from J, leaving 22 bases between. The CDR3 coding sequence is TGCAGTGCTGGACGTTTCTTAGGGGGATCCGCAGATACGCAGTATTTT. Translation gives CSAGRFLGGSADTQYF.

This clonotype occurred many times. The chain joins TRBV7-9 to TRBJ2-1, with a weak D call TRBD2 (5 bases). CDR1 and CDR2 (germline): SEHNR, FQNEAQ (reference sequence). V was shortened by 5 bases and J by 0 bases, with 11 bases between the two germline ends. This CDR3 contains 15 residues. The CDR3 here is CASSARTGSYNEQFF. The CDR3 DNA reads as TGTGCCAGCAGCGCGAGGACTGGCTCCTACAATGAGCAGTTCTTC.

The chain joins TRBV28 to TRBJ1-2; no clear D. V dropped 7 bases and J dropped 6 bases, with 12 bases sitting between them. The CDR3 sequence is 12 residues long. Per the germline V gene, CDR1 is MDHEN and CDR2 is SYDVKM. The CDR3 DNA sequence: TGTGCCAGCATAAAAGGGCGTGATGGCTACACCTTC. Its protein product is CASIKGRDGYTF.

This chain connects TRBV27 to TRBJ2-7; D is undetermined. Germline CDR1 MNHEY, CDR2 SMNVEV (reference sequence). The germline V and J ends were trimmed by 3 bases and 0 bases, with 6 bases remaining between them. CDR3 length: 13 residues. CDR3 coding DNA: TGTGCCAGCAGTTTGGTGGACTCCTACGAGCAGTACTTC. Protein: CASSLVDSYEQYF.

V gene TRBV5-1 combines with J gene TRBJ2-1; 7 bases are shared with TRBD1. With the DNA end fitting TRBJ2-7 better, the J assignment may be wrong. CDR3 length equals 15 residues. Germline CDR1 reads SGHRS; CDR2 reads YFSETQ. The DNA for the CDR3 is TGCGCCAGCAGCTACCGGTACAGGGGCACCTACGAGCAGTACTTC. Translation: CASSYRYRGTYEQYF.

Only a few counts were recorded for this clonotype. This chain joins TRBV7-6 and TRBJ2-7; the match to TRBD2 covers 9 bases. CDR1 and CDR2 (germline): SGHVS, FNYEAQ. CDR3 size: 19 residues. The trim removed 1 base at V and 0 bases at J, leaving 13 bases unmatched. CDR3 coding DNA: TGTGCCAGCAGCTTAGTGGGTAGCGGGAGTGACCCGAACTCCTACGAGCAGTACTTC. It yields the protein CASSLVGSGSDPNSYEQYF.

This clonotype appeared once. Here the CDR3 reads CASSLGGGLITEAFF. CDR3 DNA: TGTGCCAGCAGCTTAGGTGGGGGGCTGATCACTGAAGCTTTCTTT. The chain has TRBV7-2 and TRBJ1-1; possible D gene TRBD1, 6 bases. From germline, CDR1 is SGHTA and CDR2 FQGNSA. Deletions cut 1 base from V and 4 bases from J, with 13 bases between. This CDR3 has 15 residues.

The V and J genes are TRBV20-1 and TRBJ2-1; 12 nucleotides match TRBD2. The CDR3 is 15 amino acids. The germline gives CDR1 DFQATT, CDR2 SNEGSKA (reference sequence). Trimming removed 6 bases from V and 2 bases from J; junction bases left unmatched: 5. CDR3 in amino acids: CSAPTSGSPYNEQFF. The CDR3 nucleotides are TGCAGTGCCCCGACTAGCGGGAGTCCCTACAATGAGCAGTTCTTC.

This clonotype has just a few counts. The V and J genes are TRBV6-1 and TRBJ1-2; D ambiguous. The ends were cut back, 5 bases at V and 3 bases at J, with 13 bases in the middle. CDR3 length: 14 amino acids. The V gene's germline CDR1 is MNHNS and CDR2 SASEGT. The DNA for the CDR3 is TGTGCCAGCAGTTGGACGGAGGGTGACTATGGCTACACCTTC. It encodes CASSWTEGDYGYTF.

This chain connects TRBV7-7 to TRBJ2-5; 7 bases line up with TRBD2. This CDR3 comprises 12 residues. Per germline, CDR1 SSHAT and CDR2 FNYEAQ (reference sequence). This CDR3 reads CASGPSIETQYF. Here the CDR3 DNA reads TGTGCTAGCGGGCCGTCCATAGAGACCCAGTACTTC.